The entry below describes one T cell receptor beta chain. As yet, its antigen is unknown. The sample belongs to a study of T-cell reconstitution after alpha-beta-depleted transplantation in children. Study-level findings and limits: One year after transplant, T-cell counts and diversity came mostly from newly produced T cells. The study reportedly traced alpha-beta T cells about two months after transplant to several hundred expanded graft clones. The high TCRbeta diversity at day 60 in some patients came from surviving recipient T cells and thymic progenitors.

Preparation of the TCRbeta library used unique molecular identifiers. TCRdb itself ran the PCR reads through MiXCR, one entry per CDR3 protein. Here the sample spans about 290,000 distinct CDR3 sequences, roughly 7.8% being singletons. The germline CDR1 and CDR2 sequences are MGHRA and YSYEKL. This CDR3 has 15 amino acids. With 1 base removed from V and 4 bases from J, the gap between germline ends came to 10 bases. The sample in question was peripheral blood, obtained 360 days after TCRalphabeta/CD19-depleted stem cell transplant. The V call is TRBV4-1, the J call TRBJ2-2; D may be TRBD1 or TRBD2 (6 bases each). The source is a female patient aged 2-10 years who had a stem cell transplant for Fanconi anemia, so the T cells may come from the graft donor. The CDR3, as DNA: TGCGCCAGCAGCCAAGCCCGGGGGCTCACCGGGGAGCTGTTTTTT. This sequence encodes CASSQARGLTGELFF.